This is a list of T cell receptor beta chains from one sample in a study of blood T cell repertoires in COVID-19. Generated by immunoSEQ multiplex PCR, the TCRdb table keeps only in-frame clones and is missing some. Of a few hundred thousand clones in the sample, roughly 89% were seen once. The sequenced sample consisted of PBMCs or T cells enriched from blood (not recorded which). Receptors were obtained from a woman in her forties who had recovered from COVID-19. The conserved cysteine and the conserved F or W are not part of the CDR3 here. Only some rows state a clone size, as once, few, many or a class for expanded clones.

cdr3_aa | v_call | cdr3_length | clone_size | j_call
SASRLVNEQF | TRBV20-1 | 10 | - | TRBJ2-1
ASSLGPSTDTQY | TRBV7-2 | 12 | - | TRBJ2-3
ASSVGSWGGAQSEQY | TRBV9 | 15 | - | TRBJ2-7
ASSLVERGKGSYNEQF | TRBV7-2 | 16 | - | TRBJ2-1
ASSQDPSGSSYNEQF | TRBV4-3 | 15 | - | TRBJ2-1
ASSDRGRGAF | TRBV2 | 10 | - | TRBJ1-1
ASSPLAGDVEQY | TRBV5-1 | 12 | - | TRBJ2-7
ASSLMTGTGGYGYT | TRBV5-4 | 14 | once | TRBJ1-2
ASSQRTGGPTYYGYT | TRBV23-1 | 15 | once | TRBJ1-2
ASSVDGGRGEQF | TRBV9 | 12 | - | TRBJ2-1
ASSDEDSRGYGYT | TRBV10-2 | 13 | few | TRBJ1-2
ASSSPSTDTQY | TRBV5-1 | 11 | - | TRBJ2-3
ASSTHGGRGTGELF | TRBV19 | 14 | - | TRBJ2-2
ASSFRRVGEQF | TRBV6-5 | 11 | - | TRBJ2-1
ASSHPGLAHNEQF | TRBV4-1 | 13 | - | TRBJ2-1
ASSQVRAVRAETGWNNEQF | TRBV3-1/TRBV3-2 | 19 | - | TRBJ2-1
ASSPNLGEKLF | TRBV7-8 | 11 | - | TRBJ1-4
ASSPDREYQPQH | TRBV18 | 12 | - | TRBJ1-5
ASSLGQPYEQY | TRBV7-6 | 11 | - | TRBJ2-7
ASSERPWGEQF | TRBV6-1 | 11 | - | TRBJ2-1
ASSFGGVNNEQF | TRBV7-9 | 12 | - | TRBJ2-1
ASRTLQGRNSPLH | TRBV19 | 13 | - | TRBJ1-6
ASSLRDSLNSPLH | TRBV28 | 13 | - | TRBJ1-6
ASSNNGVQTEAF | TRBV7-2 | 12 | few | TRBJ1-1
AISGEINTEAF | TRBV10-3 | 11 | - | TRBJ1-1
TSSQPPRDSRHEQF | TRBV1 | 14 | - | TRBJ2-1
AWDPVAGTTYNEQF | TRBV30 | 14 | - | TRBJ2-1
ASSRTSGSDTQY | TRBV7-9 | 12 | - | TRBJ2-3
ASSLMGTSGFQETQY | TRBV7-6 | 15 | - | TRBJ2-5
ASSLTADGNTIY | TRBV18 | 12 | - | TRBJ1-3
SVENDRTYRHGYT | TRBV29-1 | 13 | - | TRBJ1-2
ASSSPGSWPYNEQF | TRBV28 | 14 | few | TRBJ2-1
ASSRQGAANEKLF | TRBV2 | 13 | - | TRBJ1-4
ATSREGTGLKQY | TRBV15 | 12 | - | TRBJ2-7
ASLAGGGYEQY | TRBV28 | 11 | - | TRBJ2-7
ASSPPSVSGKVF | TRBV4-2 | 12 | - | TRBJ2-1
ASSLVDGRNTEAF | TRBV5-1 | 13 | few | TRBJ1-1
ASSARPRGSGANVLT | TRBV7-6 | 15 | - | TRBJ2-6
ASSPAPGRVSEQY | TRBV5-4 | 13 | few | TRBJ2-7
ASSLLGLNTEAF | TRBV7-9 | 12 | - | TRBJ1-1
AISDSTGANSPLH | TRBV10-3 | 13 | - | TRBJ1-6
ASSPTGGNTEAF | TRBV7-3 | 12 | - | TRBJ1-1
ASSFARNTEAF | TRBV11-2 | 11 | - | TRBJ1-1
SASRWRRSTDTQY | TRBV20-1 | 13 | - | TRBJ2-3
ASSVGLANPREQY | TRBV9 | 13 | - | TRBJ2-7
ASSPTENTIY | TRBV2 | 10 | once | TRBJ1-3
ASNLVGGGSPLH | TRBV28 | 12 | - | TRBJ1-6
ASSEVGQGSGYT | TRBV2 | 12 | - | TRBJ1-2
ASSGWGGGYGYT | TRBV6-1 | 12 | - | TRBJ1-2
ASSVRGSSQPQH | TRBV19 | 12 | - | TRBJ1-5